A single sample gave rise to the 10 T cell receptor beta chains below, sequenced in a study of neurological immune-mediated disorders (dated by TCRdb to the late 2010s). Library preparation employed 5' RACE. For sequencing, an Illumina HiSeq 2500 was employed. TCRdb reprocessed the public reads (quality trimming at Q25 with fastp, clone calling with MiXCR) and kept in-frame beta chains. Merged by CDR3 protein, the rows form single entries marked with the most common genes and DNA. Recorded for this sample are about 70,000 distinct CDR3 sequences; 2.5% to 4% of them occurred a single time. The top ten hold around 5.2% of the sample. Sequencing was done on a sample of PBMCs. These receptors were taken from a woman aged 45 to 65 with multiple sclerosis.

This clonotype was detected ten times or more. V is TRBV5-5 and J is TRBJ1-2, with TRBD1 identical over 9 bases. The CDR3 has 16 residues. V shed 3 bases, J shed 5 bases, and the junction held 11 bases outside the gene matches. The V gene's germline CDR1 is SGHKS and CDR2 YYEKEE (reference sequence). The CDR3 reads CASSSVTGGKPYGYTF. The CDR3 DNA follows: TGTGCCAGCAGCTCAGTAACAGGGGGCAAACCTTATGGCTACACCTTC.

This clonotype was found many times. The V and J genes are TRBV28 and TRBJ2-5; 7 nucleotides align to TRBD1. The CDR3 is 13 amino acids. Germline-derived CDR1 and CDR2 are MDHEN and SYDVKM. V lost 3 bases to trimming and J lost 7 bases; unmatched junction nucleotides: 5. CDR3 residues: CASSFTGARTQYF. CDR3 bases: TGTGCCAGCAGTTTTACAGGGGCTCGGACCCAGTACTTC.

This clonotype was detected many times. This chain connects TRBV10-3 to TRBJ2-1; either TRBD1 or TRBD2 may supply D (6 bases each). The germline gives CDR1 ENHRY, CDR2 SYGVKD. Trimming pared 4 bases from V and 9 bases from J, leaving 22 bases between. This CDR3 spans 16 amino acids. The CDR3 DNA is TGTGCCATCAGTGGTAACTCTCGGGGCGGGACAAGTGAGCAGTTCTTC. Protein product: CAISGNSRGGTSEQFF.

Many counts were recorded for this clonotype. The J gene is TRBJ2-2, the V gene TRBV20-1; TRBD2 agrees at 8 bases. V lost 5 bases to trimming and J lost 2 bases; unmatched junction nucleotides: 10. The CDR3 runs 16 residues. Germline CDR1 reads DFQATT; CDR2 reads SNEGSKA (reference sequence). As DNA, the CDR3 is TGCAGTGCTCCAAATCCTAGCGGGCGCAACACCGGGGAGCTGTTTTTT. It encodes CSAPNPSGRNTGELFF.

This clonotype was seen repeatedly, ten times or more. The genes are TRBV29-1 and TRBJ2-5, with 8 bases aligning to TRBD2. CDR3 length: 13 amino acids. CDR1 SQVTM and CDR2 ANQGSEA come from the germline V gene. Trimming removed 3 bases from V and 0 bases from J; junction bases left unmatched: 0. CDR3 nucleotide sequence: TGCAGCGTTGAGGGACTAGACCAAGAGACCCAGTACTTC. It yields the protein CSVEGLDQETQYF.

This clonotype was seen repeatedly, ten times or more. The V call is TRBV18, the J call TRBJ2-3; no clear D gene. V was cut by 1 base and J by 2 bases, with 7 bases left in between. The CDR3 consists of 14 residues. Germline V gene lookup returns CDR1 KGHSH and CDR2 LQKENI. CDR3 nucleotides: TGTGCCAGCTCACCACGTACCAACACAGATACGCAGTATTTT. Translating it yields CASSPRTNTDTQYF.

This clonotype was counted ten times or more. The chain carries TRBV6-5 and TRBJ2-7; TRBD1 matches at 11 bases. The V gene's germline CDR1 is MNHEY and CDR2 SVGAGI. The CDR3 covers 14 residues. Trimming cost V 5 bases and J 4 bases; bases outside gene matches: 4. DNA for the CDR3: TGTGCCAGCAGTCGGACAGGGGGCATATACGAGCAGTACTTC. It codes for CASSRTGGIYEQYF.

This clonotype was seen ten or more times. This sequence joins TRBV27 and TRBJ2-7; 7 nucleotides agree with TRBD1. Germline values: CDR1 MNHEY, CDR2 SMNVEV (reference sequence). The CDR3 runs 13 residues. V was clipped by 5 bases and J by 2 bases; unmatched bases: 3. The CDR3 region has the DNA TGTGCCAGCAGTAACAGGGGAGCCTACGAGCAGTACGTC. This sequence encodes CASSNRGAYEQYV.

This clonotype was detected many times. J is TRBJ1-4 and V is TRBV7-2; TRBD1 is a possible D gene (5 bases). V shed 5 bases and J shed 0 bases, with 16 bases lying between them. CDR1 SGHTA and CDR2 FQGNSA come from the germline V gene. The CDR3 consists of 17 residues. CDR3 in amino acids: CASSLRSSGTTNEKLFF. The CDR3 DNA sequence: TGTGCCAGCAGCCTTAGGTCCTCAGGGACAACTAATGAAAAACTGTTTTTT.

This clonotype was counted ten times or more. The CDR3: CASSPNRYRLNTEAFF. CDR3 bases: TGTGCCAGCAGCCCGAATCGGTACAGGCTGAACACTGAAGCTTTCTTT. V gene TRBV3-1 combines with J gene TRBJ1-1; D might be TRBD1 (5 bases). The V and J ends lost 4 bases and 0 bases respectively, with 15 bases between them. Germline CDR1 reads LGHDT; CDR2 reads YNNKEL (reference sequence). The CDR3 totals 16 residues.